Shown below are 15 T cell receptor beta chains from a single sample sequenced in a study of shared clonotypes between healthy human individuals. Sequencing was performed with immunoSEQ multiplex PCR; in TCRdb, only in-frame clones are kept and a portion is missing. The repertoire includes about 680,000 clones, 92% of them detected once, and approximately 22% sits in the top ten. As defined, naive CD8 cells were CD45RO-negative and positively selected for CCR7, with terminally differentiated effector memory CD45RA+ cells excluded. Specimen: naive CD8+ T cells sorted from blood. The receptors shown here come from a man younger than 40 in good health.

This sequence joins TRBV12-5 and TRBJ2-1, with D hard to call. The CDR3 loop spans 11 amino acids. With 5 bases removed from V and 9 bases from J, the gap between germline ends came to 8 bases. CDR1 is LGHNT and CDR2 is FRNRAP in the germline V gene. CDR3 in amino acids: CASGVGFEQFF. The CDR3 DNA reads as TGTGCTAGTGGTGTAGGGTTTGAGCAGTTCTTC.

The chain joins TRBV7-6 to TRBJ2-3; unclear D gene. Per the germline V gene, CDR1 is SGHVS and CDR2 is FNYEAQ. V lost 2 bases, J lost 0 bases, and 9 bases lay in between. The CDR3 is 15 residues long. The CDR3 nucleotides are TGTGCCAGCAGCTTATTCCCCCTTAGCACAGATACGCAGTATTTT. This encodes CASSLFPLSTDTQYF.

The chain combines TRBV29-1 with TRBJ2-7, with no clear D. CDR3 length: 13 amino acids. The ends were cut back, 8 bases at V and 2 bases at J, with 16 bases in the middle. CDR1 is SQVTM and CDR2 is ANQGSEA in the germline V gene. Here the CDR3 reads CSPCRRGTYEQYF. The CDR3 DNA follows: TGCAGCCCCTGCCGTCGCGGAACCTACGAGCAGTACTTC.

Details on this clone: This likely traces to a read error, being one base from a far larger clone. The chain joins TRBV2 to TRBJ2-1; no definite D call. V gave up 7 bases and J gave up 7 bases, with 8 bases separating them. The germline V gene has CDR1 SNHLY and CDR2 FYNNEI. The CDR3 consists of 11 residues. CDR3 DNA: TGTGCCAGCACTCAAGGGAATGAGCAGTTCTTC. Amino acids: CASTQGNEQFF.

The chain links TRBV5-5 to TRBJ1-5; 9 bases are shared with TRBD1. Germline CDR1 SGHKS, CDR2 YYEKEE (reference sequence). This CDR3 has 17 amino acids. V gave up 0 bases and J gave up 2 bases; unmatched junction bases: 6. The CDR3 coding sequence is TGTGCCAGCAGCTTGGTACAGGGGGCCCTACGCAATCAGCCCCAGCATTTT. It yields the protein CASSLVQGALRNQPQHF. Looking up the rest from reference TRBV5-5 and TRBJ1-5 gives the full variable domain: DAGVTQSPTHLIKTRGQQVTLRCSPISGHKSVSWYQQVLGQGPQFIFQYYEKEERGRGNFPDRFSARQFPNYSSELNVNALLLGDSALYLCASSLVQGALRNQPQHFGDGTRLSIL.

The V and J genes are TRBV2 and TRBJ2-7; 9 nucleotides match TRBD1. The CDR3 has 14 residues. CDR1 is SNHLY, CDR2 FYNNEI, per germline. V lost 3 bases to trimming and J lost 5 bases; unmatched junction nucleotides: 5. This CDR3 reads CASSDETGGHEQYF. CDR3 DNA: TGTGCCAGCAGTGATGAAACAGGGGGCCACGAGCAGTACTTC.

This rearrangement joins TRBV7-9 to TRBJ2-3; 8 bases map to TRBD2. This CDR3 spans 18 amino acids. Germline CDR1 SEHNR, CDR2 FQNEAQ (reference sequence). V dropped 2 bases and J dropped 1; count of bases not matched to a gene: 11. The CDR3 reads CASSLYASGLPGTDTQYF. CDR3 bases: TGTGCCAGCAGCTTATACGCTAGCGGGTTACCTGGCACAGATACGCAGTATTTT.

CDR3 nucleotides: TGTGCCAGCGGACAGGGTCATGAGCAGTTCTTC. Protein product: CASGQGHEQFF. V gene TRBV7-9 combines with J gene TRBJ2-1; 8 bases match TRBD1. V shed 8 bases, J shed 8 bases, and the junction held 2 bases outside the gene matches. The germline CDR1 and CDR2 sequences are SEHNR and FQNEAQ (reference sequence). The CDR3 totals 11 residues.

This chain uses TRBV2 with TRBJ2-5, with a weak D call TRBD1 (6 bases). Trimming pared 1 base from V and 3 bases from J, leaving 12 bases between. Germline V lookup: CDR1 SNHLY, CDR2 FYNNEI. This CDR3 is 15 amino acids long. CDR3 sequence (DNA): TGTGCCAGCAGTGAAGGCGTACAGGGTAAAGAGACCCAGTACTTC. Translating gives CASSEGVQGKETQYF.

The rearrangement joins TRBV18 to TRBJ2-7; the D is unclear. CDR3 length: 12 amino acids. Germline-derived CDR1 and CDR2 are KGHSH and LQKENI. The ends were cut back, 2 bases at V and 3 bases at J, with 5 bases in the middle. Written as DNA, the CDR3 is TGTGCCAGCTCACCAGTCAGCTACGAGCAGTACTTC. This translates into CASSPVSYEQYF.

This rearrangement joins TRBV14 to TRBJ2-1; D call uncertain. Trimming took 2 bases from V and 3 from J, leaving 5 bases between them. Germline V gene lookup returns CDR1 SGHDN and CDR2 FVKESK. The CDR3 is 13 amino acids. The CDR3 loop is CASSQYIYNEQFF. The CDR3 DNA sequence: TGTGCCAGCAGCCAATATATCTACAATGAGCAGTTCTTC.

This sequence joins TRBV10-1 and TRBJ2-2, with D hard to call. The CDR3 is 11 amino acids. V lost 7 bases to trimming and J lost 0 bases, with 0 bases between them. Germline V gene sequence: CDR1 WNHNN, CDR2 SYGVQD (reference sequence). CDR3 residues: CASTNTGELFF. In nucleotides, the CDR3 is TGCGCCAGCACGAACACCGGGGAGCTGTTTTTT.

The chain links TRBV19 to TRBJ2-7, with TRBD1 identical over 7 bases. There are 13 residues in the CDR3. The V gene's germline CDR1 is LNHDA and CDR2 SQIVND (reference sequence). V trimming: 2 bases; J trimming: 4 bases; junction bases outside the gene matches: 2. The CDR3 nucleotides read TGTGCCAGTAGTATACGACAGGGTTACGAGCAGTACTTC. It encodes CASSIRQGYEQYF.

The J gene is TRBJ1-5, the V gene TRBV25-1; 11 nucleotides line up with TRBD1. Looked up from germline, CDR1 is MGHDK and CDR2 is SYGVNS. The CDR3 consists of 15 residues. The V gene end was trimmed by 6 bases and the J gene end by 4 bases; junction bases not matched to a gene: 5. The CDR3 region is CASSPGQGANQPQHF. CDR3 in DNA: TGTGCCAGCAGCCCCGGACAGGGGGCGAATCAGCCCCAGCATTTT. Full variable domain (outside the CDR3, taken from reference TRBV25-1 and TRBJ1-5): EADIYQTPRYLVIGTGKKITLECSQTMGHDKMYWYQQDPGMELHLIHYSYGVNSTEKGDLSSESTVSRIRTEHFPLTLESARPSHTSQYLCASSPGQGANQPQHFGDGTRLSIL.

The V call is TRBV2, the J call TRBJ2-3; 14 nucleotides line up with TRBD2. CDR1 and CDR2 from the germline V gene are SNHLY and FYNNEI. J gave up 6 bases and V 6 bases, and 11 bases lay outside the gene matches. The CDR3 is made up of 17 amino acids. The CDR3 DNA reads TGTGCCAGCAGAGGTACGGGACTAGCGGGAGTGGCGGATACGCAGTATTTT. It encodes CASRGTGLAGVADTQYF.